This T cell receptor beta chain was identified during a study of blood T cell repertoires in COVID-19. TCRdb's copy holds only in-frame clones and misses some; the assay was immunoSEQ multiplex PCR. The sample consists of fewer than 450,000 clones, roughly 87% of them appearing once. The CDR3 runs 14 residues. The ends lost 4 bases at V and 3 bases at J; junction bases unmatched: 2. CDR1 and CDR2 from the germline V gene are LGHDT and YNNKEL (reference sequence). Sequenced material: PBMCs or T cells enriched from blood (not recorded which). The chain combines TRBV3-1 (or the pseudogene TRBV3-2) with TRBJ2-7; 11 bases map to TRBD1. This receptor was obtained from a woman in her thirties who had recovered from COVID-19. CDR3 sequence: CASSPGQGVYEQYF. CDR3 in DNA: TGTGCCAGCAGCCCGGGACAGGGGGTCTACGAGCAGTACTTC.